Here is one T cell receptor (beta chain) with its context. A clone one base away is much larger, so this may be a read error. The sample comes from a study of T cell repertoires in cytomegalovirus infection. CDR3 length: 13 residues. V lost 8 bases and J 3 bases, leaving 14 bases between the germline ends. TCRdb reanalysed the reads using MiXCR and keeps one entry per CDR3 protein. The table includes under 800,000 distinct CDR3 sequences, more than 20% detected once. The receptor comes from a human donor in good health (CMV status not recorded). Some clones in this sample may be carry-over from other donors' samples. This sequence joins TRBV12-3 or TRBV12-4 and TRBJ2-7; the D gene is possibly TRBD2 (5 bases). Specimen: CD8+ T cells from PBMCs. The CDR3 spells CASSGVSGYEQYF. The CDR3 coding sequence is TGTGCCAGCTCCGGGGTCAGTGGCTACGAGCAGTACTTC.